Sequencing of this T cell receptor (beta chain) was carried out in a study of T cell repertoires in cytomegalovirus infection (dated by TCRdb to about 2019). At the level of the whole study: Donor HLA type was relevant to the analysis, as public TCR beta signatures indicated carriage of CMV infection together with the matching HLA type.

This clonotype appeared many times. What this receptor recognizes is not known. Per-base quality was not reported, and no clone a single base away is much larger than it. Reading from cysteine to phenylalanine, the CDR3 counts 13 amino acids. CDR3 DNA only is kept here, 39 bases in frame from base 1. V was cut back by 1 base and J by 3 bases, leaving a gap of 6 bases between them. CDR1 is given as SGHVS and CDR2 as FNYEAQ, both from the germline V gene. General findings and caveats noted by the study authors: In both this cohort and an independent cohort of some 380 donors, the cumulative frequency of public TCR beta family members distinguished carriers of CMV infection plus the relevant HLA type. The ex vivo response was dominated by HLA-C-restricted CMV-specific TCR beta clonotypes, and the single most frequent clonotype in two of eight donors was supplied by these HLA-C-restricted clonotypes.

Instrument on record: Illumina HiSeq 1500. Using fastp trimming at Q25 and MiXCR clonotype assembly, TCRdb reanalyzed the public sequencing data and kept in-frame beta chains. Rows with a matching CDR3 protein are joined into one entry that keeps the most common DNA and genes. This sample comprises tens of thousands of distinct CDR3 sequences, 3.5% to 4% of them detected only once. In total, the top ten clones hold under 25% of the sample. The chain links TRBV7-6 with TRBJ1-1, with an unclear D gene assignment. The sequenced sample consisted of PBMCs. The clonotype comes from a human donor in good health (CMV status not recorded). Some clones in this sample may be carry-over from other donors' samples. The sequence in DNA is TGTGCCAGCAGCTTAGAAAGGCACACTGAAGCTTTCTTT. Translated, this gives CASSLERHTEAFF.